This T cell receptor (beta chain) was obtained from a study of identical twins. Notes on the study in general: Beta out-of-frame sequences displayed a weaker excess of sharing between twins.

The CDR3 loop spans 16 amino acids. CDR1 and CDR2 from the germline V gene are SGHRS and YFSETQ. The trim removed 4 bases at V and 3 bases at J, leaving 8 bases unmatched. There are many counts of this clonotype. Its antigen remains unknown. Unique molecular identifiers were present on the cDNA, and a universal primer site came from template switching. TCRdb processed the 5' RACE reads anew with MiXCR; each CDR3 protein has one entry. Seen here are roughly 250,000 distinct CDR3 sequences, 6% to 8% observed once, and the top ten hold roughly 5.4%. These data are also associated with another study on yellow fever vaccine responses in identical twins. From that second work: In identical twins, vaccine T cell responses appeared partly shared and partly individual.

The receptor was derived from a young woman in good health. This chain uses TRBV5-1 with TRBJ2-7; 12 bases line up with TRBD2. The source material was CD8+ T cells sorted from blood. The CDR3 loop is CASSLRTSGELYEQYF. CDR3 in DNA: TGCGCCAGCAGCCTTCGGACTAGCGGGGAGCTCTACGAGCAGTACTTC.